This T cell receptor beta chain was identified in a study of cytomegalovirus exposure and HLA in healthy donors. Trimming cost V 0 bases and J 6 bases; bases outside gene matches: 7. Germline values: CDR1 LGHNA, CDR2 YSLEER. This CDR3 comprises 17 residues. The PCR had 60 Vbeta and 13 Jbeta primers. The table came from immunoSEQ multiplex PCR; TCRdb's copy has only in-frame clones and leaves some out. The sample shows some 190,000 clones, 65% to 80% of them seen only once. The gene calls are TRBV4-3 and TRBJ2-1, with 11 bases aligning to TRBD2. The sequence derives from a woman in her twenties or thirties in good health and CMV-seropositive. Sequenced: PBMCs. DNA for the CDR3: TGCGCCAGCAGCCAAGACCTACTAGCGGGGGCCGCCAATGAGCAGTTCTTC. Its translation: CASSQDLLAGAANEQFF.